This TCR beta chain comes out of a study of CD8 T cells in Susac syndrome. In the study overall: At the time of blood draw, patients with Susac syndrome were therapy-naive, receiving corticosteroids, or receiving intravenous immunoglobulin alone. Study-level points and caveats: As acknowledged by the study, its TCR sequencing and HLA analysis included a relatively small number of individuals.

Worth noting for this clonotype: The antigen remains undetermined.

FACS was used to enrich TEMRA cells, whereas the CD8+ and CD4+ T cells were obtained by negative isolation. This CDR3 contains 11 residues. Germline V gene data show CDR1 as MDHEN and CDR2 as SYDVKM. Trimming shortened V by 9 bases and J by 3 bases, and 9 bases separated the two germline ends. The RNA input was roughly 0.45 to 1 ug, and it was reverse transcribed with random hexamers. TCRdb re-analysed the immunoSEQ multiplex PCR reads in MiXCR, keeping a single row per CDR3 protein. The sample carries roughly 200,000 distinct CDR3 sequences, over 90% recorded once. The rearrangement uses TRBV28 and TRBJ2-7; D gene ambiguous. The receptor was derived from a human donor with Susac syndrome. Sequencing used CD4+ T cells from PBMCs. The CDR3, as DNA: TGTGCCAGTACCTGGGGCTACGAGCAGTACTTC. It yields the protein CASTWGYEQYF.